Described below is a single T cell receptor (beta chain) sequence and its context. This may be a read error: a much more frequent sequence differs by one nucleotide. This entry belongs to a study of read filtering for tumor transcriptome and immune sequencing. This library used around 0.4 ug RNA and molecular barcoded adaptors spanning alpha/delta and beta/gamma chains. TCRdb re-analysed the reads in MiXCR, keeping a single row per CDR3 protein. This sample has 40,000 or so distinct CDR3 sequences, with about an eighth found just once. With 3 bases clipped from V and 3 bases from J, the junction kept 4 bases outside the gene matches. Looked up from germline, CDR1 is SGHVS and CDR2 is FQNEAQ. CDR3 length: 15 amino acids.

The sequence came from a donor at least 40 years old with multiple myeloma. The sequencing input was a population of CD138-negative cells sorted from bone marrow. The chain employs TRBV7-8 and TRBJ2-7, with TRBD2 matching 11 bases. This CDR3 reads CASSFRTSGRYEQYF. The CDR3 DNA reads TGTGCCAGCAGCTTCCGGACTAGCGGGCGCTACGAGCAGTACTTC.